Each of the 24 T cell receptor beta chains below was sequenced from the same sample in a study of T-cell memory formation after mild COVID-19. TCRdb re-analysed the 5' RACE reads in MiXCR, keeping a single row per CDR3 protein. This sample yields under 300,000 distinct CDR3 sequences, of which approximately 9% are seen a single time; more than 20% belongs to the top ten. Sequenced material: PBMCs or a T cell subset sorted from them (not recorded which). These receptors were collected from a man between 18 and 35 years old who had mild COVID-19 (a few samples of this study predate the infection). Cell type and time point are not known.

The CDR3 region has the DNA TGTGCCAGCAGTTACTCGGGAGCGGGGGGCCCAATCCTCTACGAGCAGTACGTC. As protein: CASSYSGAGGPILYEQYV. The rearrangement joins TRBV6-2 or TRBV6-3 to TRBJ2-7; 9 nucleotides line up with TRBD2. The germline gives CDR1 MNHEY, CDR2 SVGEGT. V shed 0 bases, J shed 3 bases, and the junction held 12 bases outside the gene matches. The CDR3 sequence is 18 residues long.

This clonotype was seen only a few times. This rearrangement joins TRBV5-6 to TRBJ2-1; 8 bases are a match to TRBD2. V gave up 0 bases and J gave up 3 bases; unmatched junction bases: 5. The CDR3 is 16 residues long. Germline values: CDR1 SGHDT, CDR2 YYEEEE. In DNA, the CDR3 is TGTGCCAGCAGCTTGGTAGGCGGGGGGAACTACAATGAGCAGTTCTTC. Translation gives CASSLVGGGNYNEQFF.

The chain is built from TRBV19 and TRBJ1-1; a weak D match, TRBD1 (5 bases). Between the trimmed V and J ends, which lost 6 bases and 1 base, there was a span of 15 bases. Germline V gene sequence: CDR1 LNHDA, CDR2 SQIVND (reference sequence). The CDR3 spans 15 residues. Written as DNA, the CDR3 is TGTGCCAGTAGATTGGCGAGGGGCAAGAACACTGAAGCTTTCTTT. The encoded protein is CASRLARGKNTEAFF.

CDR3 nucleotide sequence: TGTGCCAGCAGCTTCTCCCCGAACAGGGAGGAGCAGTACGTC. It is translated as CASSFSPNREEQYV. The chain carries TRBV11-2 and TRBJ2-7; tentatively, D is TRBD1 (6 bases). The length of the CDR3 is 14 residues. CDR1 is SGHAT and CDR2 is FQNNGV in the germline V gene. The ends were cut back, 3 bases at V and 7 bases at J, with 16 bases in the middle.

The chain combines TRBV7-9 with TRBJ2-1; D might be TRBD2 (5 bases). The length of the CDR3 is 15 residues. Trimming shortened V by 3 bases and J by 2 bases, and 11 bases separated the two germline ends. Germline CDR1 is SEHNR and CDR2 is FQNEAQ (reference sequence). The CDR3 nucleotides read TGTGCCAGCAGCTTTGGGCCGGGAACCTACAATGAGCAGTTCTTC. It translates to CASSFGPGTYNEQFF.

This clonotype was seen ten or more times. The genes are TRBV14 and TRBJ2-2; D uncertain. The CDR3 runs to 13 residues. Trimming stripped 2 bases from V and 2 bases from J, with 3 bases between. The germline gives CDR1 SGHDN, CDR2 FVKESK. The CDR3 loop is CASSQFNTGELFF. CDR3 bases: TGTGCCAGCAGCCAATTTAACACCGGGGAGCTGTTTTTT.

In this sample, this clonotype turned up many times. The chain uses TRBV18 and TRBJ2-5; D is perhaps TRBD2 (5 bases). Germline lookup yields CDR1 KGHSH and CDR2 LQKENI. This CDR3 comprises 13 residues. V was clipped by 4 bases and J by 2 bases, with 8 bases between them. CDR3 loop: CASSQGVQETQYF. In DNA form, the CDR3 reads TGTGCCAGCTCACAGGGAGTTCAAGAGACCCAGTACTTC.

This clonotype was observed a handful of times. The rearrangement uses TRBV24-1 and TRBJ2-1; 8 nucleotides agree with TRBD1. Germline-derived CDR1 and CDR2 are KGHDR and SFDVKD. This CDR3 is built from 14 residues. Losses at the gene ends were 4 bases for V and 7 bases for J; bases not matched to a gene: 5. Here the CDR3 reads CATSDQDRVNEQFF. CDR3 coding DNA: TGTGCCACCAGTGACCAGGACAGGGTGAATGAGCAGTTCTTC.

The V call is TRBV4-2, the J call TRBJ1-2; D gene unclear. V lost 0 bases to trimming and J lost 4 bases, with 12 bases between them. The CDR3 loop spans 15 amino acids. Germline loops: CDR1 LGHNA, CDR2 YNFKEQ. CDR3: CASSQEFRLGYGYTF. The CDR3 nucleotides read TGTGCCAGCAGCCAAGAATTCCGGCTCGGCTATGGCTACACCTTC.

This clonotype was detected a few times. The chain has TRBV7-9 and TRBJ2-1; 8 bases fit TRBD2. V lost 10 bases, J lost 4 bases, and 12 bases stayed unmatched. This CDR3 has 15 amino acids. Germline loops: CDR1 SEHNR, CDR2 FQNEAQ (reference sequence). The CDR3 here is CATPSLAGRYNEQFF. The CDR3 DNA sequence: TGTGCCACCCCCTCCCTAGCGGGTCGTTACAATGAGCAGTTCTTC.

This clonotype was counted only a few times. The chain uses TRBV20-1 and TRBJ2-3; tentative D call: TRBD1 (5 bases). The CDR3 has 13 residues. Germline V gives CDR1 DFQATT, CDR2 SNEGSKA (reference sequence). The V end was cut by 4 bases, the J end by 5 bases, with 13 bases between. CDR3 in amino acids: CSAKLRVKDTQYF. CDR3 bases: TGCAGTGCTAAACTCAGGGTCAAAGATACGCAGTATTTT.

This clonotype came up a few times. The chain has TRBV18 and TRBJ2-7, with TRBD1 identical over 9 bases. CDR1 is KGHSH and CDR2 is LQKENI in the germline V gene. V was clipped by 4 bases and J by 6 bases; unmatched bases: 7. The CDR3 loop spans 14 amino acids. The DNA for the CDR3 is TGTGCCAGCTCACGCGCACAGGGGGCAGGCGAGCAGTACTTC. Protein sequence: CASSRAQGAGEQYF. The full variable domain, its missing parts supplied by reference TRBV18 and TRBJ2-7, is NAGVMQNPRHLVRRRGQEARLRCSPMKGHSHVYWYRQLPEEGLKFMVYLQKENIIDESGMPKERFSAEFPKEGPSILRIQQVVRGDSAAYFCASSRAQGAGEQYFGPGTRLTVT.

Here the CDR3 reads CASSRGQGAAGANVLTF. The CDR3, as DNA: TGTGCCAGCAGTAGGGGACAGGGGGCTGCTGGGGCCAACGTCCTGACTTTC. This sequence joins TRBV7-2 and TRBJ2-6; 12 bases map to TRBD1. The germline V gene has CDR1 SGHTA and CDR2 FQGNSA. The CDR3 totals 17 residues. Trimming at V came to 6 bases and at J to 2 bases, leaving 5 bases not matched to a gene.

This clonotype was seen repeatedly, ten times or more. V gene TRBV7-6 combines with J gene TRBJ2-3; 7 nucleotides match TRBD2. Germline V gene data show CDR1 as SGHVS and CDR2 as FNYEAQ. The CDR3 runs 17 residues. V trimming: 5 bases; J trimming: 2 bases; junction bases outside the gene matches: 13. The CDR3 DNA is TGTGCCAGCAGCCGCCGGGCTCCGGGAGGAGTCACAGATACGCAGTATTTT. This encodes CASSRRAPGGVTDTQYF.

This clonotype was detected a few times. The chain carries TRBV12-5 and TRBJ2-3, with TRBD2 matching over 10 bases. Trimming took 4 bases from V and 2 from J; bases not matched to a gene: 6. The length of the CDR3 is 16 residues. Germline CDR1 reads LGHNT; CDR2 reads FRNRAP. The CDR3 region is CASGSRTSGVTDTQYF. Written as DNA, the CDR3 is TGTGCTAGTGGTTCGAGGACTAGCGGAGTCACAGATACGCAGTATTTT.

V and J are TRBV20-1 and TRBJ2-3; no clear D. This CDR3 has 12 residues. V shed 7 bases and J shed 6 bases, with 14 bases lying between them. Germline loops: CDR1 DFQATT, CDR2 SNEGSKA (reference sequence). Here the CDR3 reads CSEKKFGDTQYF. The CDR3 DNA is TGCAGTGAGAAGAAGTTTGGGGATACGCAGTATTTT.

This clonotype occurred a few times. The chain employs TRBV7-2 and TRBJ2-2, with D perhaps TRBD2 (5 bases). V was trimmed by 1 base and J by 6 bases, leaving 12 bases between them. Germline-derived CDR1 and CDR2 are SGHTA and FQGNSA. The CDR3 covers 15 residues. The CDR3 region has the DNA TGTGCCAGCAGCTTAGACGAGGAGGAATCCGGGGAGCTGTTTTTT. This translates into CASSLDEEESGELFF.

V and J are TRBV7-3 and TRBJ2-1; possible D gene TRBD1, 5 bases. V was trimmed by 1 base and J by 7 bases, leaving 14 bases between them. The germline V gene has CDR1 SGHTA and CDR2 FQGTGA. The CDR3 contains 15 residues. CDR3: CASSLNQDKFNEQFF. The CDR3 nucleotides are TGTGCCAGCAGCTTAAACCAGGACAAGTTTAATGAGCAGTTCTTC. The variable domain in full, with the rest retrieved from reference TRBV7-3 and TRBJ2-1, is GAGVSQTPSNKVTEKGKYVELRCDPISGHTALYWYRQSLGQGPEFLIYFQGTGAADDSGLPNDRFFAVRPEGSVSTLKIQRTERGDSAVYLCASSLNQDKFNEQFFGPGTRLTVL.

This clonotype was seen at least ten times. The chain carries TRBV7-2 and TRBJ2-7; D remains ambiguous. This CDR3 has 15 amino acids. V lost 5 bases and J lost 0, with 14 bases in between. Germline values: CDR1 SGHTA, CDR2 FQGNSA. This CDR3 is CASSDQADLSYEQYF. The CDR3 region has the DNA TGTGCCAGCAGCGACCAGGCGGACCTCTCCTACGAGCAGTACTTC.

This clonotype was found a few times. The J gene is TRBJ1-6, the V gene TRBV6-5; 9 bases align to TRBD1. This CDR3 has 14 amino acids. Germline trimming cut 8 bases from V and 7 bases from J; bases unmatched to any gene: 6. The germline CDR1 and CDR2 sequences are MNHEY and SVGAGI. The CDR3 DNA reads TGTGCCAGCCACTCCGACAGGGGGAATTCACCCCTCCACTTT. It is translated as CASHSDRGNSPLHF.

This clonotype has a handful of counts. The V and J genes are TRBV19 and TRBJ1-4, with D hard to call. Trimming took off 10 bases at V and 11 bases at J, with 11 bases between the two ends. Germline V gives CDR1 LNHDA, CDR2 SQIVND (reference sequence). There are 10 residues in the CDR3. CDR3 loop: CATGLGKLFF. CDR3 coding DNA: TGTGCCACCGGACTGGGGAAACTGTTTTTT.

In this sample, this clonotype turned up a few times. The genes are TRBV9 and TRBJ2-3, with TRBD2 matching over 7 bases. V gave up 0 bases and J gave up 2 bases; unmatched junction bases: 6. There are 16 residues in the CDR3. The germline V gene has CDR1 SGDLS and CDR2 YYNGEE. The CDR3 region is CASSVEGGGNTDTQYF. The DNA of the CDR3 is TGTGCCAGCAGCGTAGAAGGCGGGGGAAACACAGATACGCAGTATTTT.

There are a few counts of this clonotype. The J gene is TRBJ2-1, the V gene TRBV5-1; possible D gene TRBD1, 5 bases. Germline assignment: CDR1 SGHRS and CDR2 YFSETQ. This CDR3 contains 15 residues. V was shortened by 0 bases and J by 8 bases, with 15 bases between the two germline ends. The CDR3 spells CASSLAWTPQDEQFF. DNA of the CDR3: TGCGCCAGCAGCTTGGCCTGGACACCCCAAGATGAGCAGTTCTTC.

The chain uses TRBV5-6 and TRBJ2-3, with 7 bases aligning to TRBD1. V lost 2 bases, J lost 5 bases, and 5 bases stayed unmatched. Germline loops: CDR1 SGHDT, CDR2 YYEEEE. The CDR3 loop spans 14 amino acids. The DNA for the CDR3 is TGTGCCAGCAGCTTCGGCCCAGGGGGAGATACGCAGTATTTT. Translating it yields CASSFGPGGDTQYF.